The 9 T cell receptor beta chains in this list originate from one sample, sequenced in a study of blood T cell repertoires in COVID-19. The protocol was immunoSEQ multiplex PCR, while the TCRdb copy is restricted to in-frame clones and leaves out a portion. Of about 260,000 clones listed, roughly 88% were seen once; the top ten hold 2.5% to 3.5%. Sequencing used PBMCs or T cells enriched from blood (not recorded which). Every receptor here comes from a woman aged 40-49 years who had been exposed to COVID-19.

This chain connects TRBV27 to TRBJ1-5; possible D gene TRBD1, 6 bases. V lost 5 bases and J 7 bases, leaving 12 bases between the germline ends. This CDR3 has 13 amino acids. Germline-derived CDR1 and CDR2 are MNHEY and SMNVEV (reference sequence). CDR3 DNA: TGTGCCAGCAGTGTAACAGGGCACCAGCCCCAGCATTTT. Protein sequence: CASSVTGHQPQHF.

J is TRBJ1-1 and V is TRBV29-1; D not certain. The V gene lost 5 bases and the J gene lost 1 base, with 17 bases spanning the gap. This CDR3 has 15 amino acids. The germline gives CDR1 SQVTM, CDR2 ANQGSEA. The CDR3 loop is CSVPNMREANTEAFF. Here the CDR3 DNA reads TGCAGCGTTCCTAATATGAGGGAGGCGAACACTGAAGCTTTCTTT.

The V and J genes are TRBV5-8 and TRBJ1-4; D call uncertain. Germline CDR1 is SGHTS and CDR2 is YDEGEE. The V gene lost 3 bases and the J gene lost 3 bases, with 12 bases spanning the gap. CDR3 length equals 15 residues. The chain's CDR3 is CASSSGLHSNEKLFF. CDR3 DNA sequence: TGTGCCAGCAGCTCAGGACTCCATTCTAATGAAAAACTGTTTTTT.

The chain uses TRBV27 and TRBJ1-2; TRBD1 aligns across 10 bases. The CDR3 runs to 13 residues. V shed 8 bases, J shed 5 bases, and the junction held 5 bases outside the gene matches. Germline CDR1 MNHEY, CDR2 SMNVEV (reference sequence). The CDR3: CASATGGGYGYTF. CDR3 DNA: TGTGCCAGCGCGACAGGGGGCGGGTATGGCTACACCTTC.

The chain combines TRBV23-1 with TRBJ2-7, with D possibly TRBD2 on 6 matching bases. TRBV23-1 is sorted into the ORF group, with uncertain function. The V gene lost 0 bases and the J gene lost 2 bases, with 14 bases spanning the gap. The CDR3 length is 16 residues. The CDR3 spells CASSQSSLAWAYEQYV. In DNA, the CDR3 is TGCGCCAGCAGTCAATCGAGCCTAGCGTGGGCCTACGAGCAGTACGTC.

This clone has a single count. The chain combines TRBV9 with TRBJ1-2; the D gene is possibly TRBD1 (5 bases). Germline V CDR1 and CDR2: SGDLS, YYNGEE. This CDR3 comprises 12 residues. V was trimmed by 2 bases and J by 7 bases, leaving 9 bases between them. CDR3 sequence (DNA): TGTGCCAGCAGCGTCCAGGGCTCTGGCTACACCTTC. As protein: CASSVQGSGYTF.

The rearrangement uses TRBV7-8 and TRBJ1-1; no clear D gene. Trimming left V 1 base short and J 1 base short, with 7 bases between. The CDR3 has 14 amino acids. Germline CDR1 reads SGHVS; CDR2 reads FQNEAQ. CDR3 protein: CASSLGGPNTEAFF. CDR3 nucleotide sequence: TGTGCCAGCAGCTTAGGAGGCCCGAACACTGAAGCTTTCTTT.

In this sample, this clone turned up many times. The rearrangement joins TRBV20-1 to TRBJ1-1, with 7 bases that match TRBD1. The CDR3 is made up of 11 amino acids. The V and J ends lost 6 bases and 10 bases, in that order; junction bases with no gene match: 8. Germline CDR1 reads DFQATT; CDR2 reads SNEGSKA (reference sequence). CDR3 bases: TGCAGTGCAAAGGGGGCAGGGCGAGCTTTCTTT. Its translation: CSAKGAGRAFF.

This clone has just a few counts. The chain combines TRBV27 with TRBJ2-2, with D unresolved. V was trimmed by 2 bases and J by 6 bases, leaving 10 bases between them. Looked up from germline, CDR1 is MNHEY and CDR2 is SMNVEV (reference sequence). The CDR3 length is 14 residues. The chain's CDR3 is CASSLGQMAGELFF. The CDR3 DNA reads TGTGCCAGCAGTTTAGGGCAGATGGCCGGGGAGCTGTTTTTT.